These 9 T cell receptor beta chains came from one sample sequenced in a study of T cells after yellow fever vaccination. MiXCR, applied by TCRdb to the 5' RACE reads, yields one record per CDR3 protein. The sample shows some 500,000 distinct CDR3 sequences, approximately 13% of them seen only once. The sequences come from PBMCs, collected on the day of the yellow fever booster vaccination. Source of these receptors: a man aged 30-40 years who received the YFV17D yellow fever vaccine.

This clonotype was detected ten times or more. The V call is TRBV20-1, the J call TRBJ2-3; 10 nucleotides agree with TRBD2. V lost 0 bases, J lost 4 bases, and 4 bases stayed unmatched. Per germline, CDR1 DFQATT and CDR2 SNEGSKA (reference sequence). This CDR3 contains 15 residues. For the CDR3, the DNA is TGCAGTGCTAGAGATCTGAGCGGGAGGGCAGATACGCAGTATTTT. This sequence encodes CSARDLSGRADTQYF.

V and J are TRBV11-2 and TRBJ2-6, with D tentatively TRBD2 (6 bases). V was cut by 0 bases and J by 4 bases, with 13 bases left in between. CDR1 is SGHAT, CDR2 FQNNGV, per germline. This CDR3 is built from 17 residues. CDR3 amino acids: CASSLDWGGAGANVLTF. CDR3 DNA sequence: TGTGCCAGCAGCTTAGATTGGGGCGGGGCCGGGGCCAACGTCCTGACTTTC.

The chain has TRBV7-2 and TRBJ2-2, with 8 bases fitting TRBD1. The V and J ends lost 3 bases and 6 bases, in that order; junction bases with no gene match: 3. The CDR3 is 14 residues long. Germline CDR1 is SGHTA and CDR2 is FQGNSA. CDR3 sequence: CASSLTGESGELFF. CDR3 nucleotide sequence: TGTGCCAGCAGCTTGACAGGGGAATCCGGGGAGCTGTTTTTT.

This clonotype was found a few times. V is TRBV29-1 and J is TRBJ2-4, with D unclear. Germline lookup yields CDR1 SQVTM and CDR2 ANQGSEA. Trimming removed 7 bases from V and 9 bases from J, with 16 bases in between. The CDR3 extends over 12 amino acids. The CDR3 reads CSAPDFDGIQYF. The CDR3 DNA reads TGCAGCGCGCCGGATTTCGACGGCATTCAGTACTTC.

This clonotype was recorded a few times. This chain links TRBV20-1 with TRBJ2-7; 8 bases are a match to TRBD2. Germline V gives CDR1 DFQATT, CDR2 SNEGSKA (reference sequence). The trim removed 3 bases at V and 4 bases at J, leaving 11 bases unmatched. This CDR3 region has 15 residues. CDR3 DNA: TGCAGTGCTAGTCTTTCGGGGGGGAGTTCGTACGAGCAGTACTTC. Its protein is CSASLSGGSSYEQYF.

This clonotype was counted between two and nine times. The V and J genes are TRBV5-5 and TRBJ2-3, with D possibly being TRBD2 (6 bases). This CDR3 has 17 amino acids. CDR1 and CDR2 (germline): SGHKS, YYEKEE (reference sequence). Trimming took off 5 bases at V and 1 base at J, with 20 bases between the two ends. Written as DNA, the CDR3 is TGTGCCAGCAGTCCGGAATTCTTCGGGACTCGCACAGATACGCAGTATTTT. Translating gives CASSPEFFGTRTDTQYF. The variable domain in full, with the rest retrieved from reference TRBV5-5 and TRBJ2-3, is DAGVTQSPTHLIKTRGQQVTLRCSPISGHKSVSWYQQVLGQGPQFIFQYYEKEERGRGNFPDRFSARQFPNYSSELNVNALLLGDSALYLCASSPEFFGTRTDTQYFGPGTRLTVL.

The chain is built from TRBV10-3 and TRBJ2-7; the match to TRBD1 covers 12 bases. The CDR3 runs 17 residues. Trimming removed 2 bases from V and 7 bases from J; junction bases left unmatched: 12. Germline CDR1 ENHRY, CDR2 SYGVKD. CDR3 bases: TGTGCCATCAGTGAGATTGGGAGGGACAGGGGGCCAGGTGAGCAGTACTTC. Protein product: CAISEIGRDRGPGEQYF.

This clonotype turned up a few times. J is TRBJ2-3 and V is TRBV14, with TRBD1 matching 7 bases. Germline loops: CDR1 SGHDN, CDR2 FVKESK. CDR3 length: 15 amino acids. V lost 6 bases to trimming and J lost 1 base; unmatched junction nucleotides: 7. DNA for the CDR3: TGTGCCAGCAGTCTAACAGGGGCCGGCACAGATACGCAGTATTTT. As protein: CASSLTGAGTDTQYF.

This clonotype has just a few counts. The chain combines TRBV25-1 with TRBJ2-7; 14 bases align to TRBD2. The germline V gene encodes CDR1 MGHDK and CDR2 SYGVNS. The CDR3 length is 15 residues. V trimming: 5 bases; J trimming: 5 bases; junction bases outside the gene matches: 5. The chain's CDR3 is CASSRTSGRFNEQYF. CDR3 DNA sequence: TGTGCCAGCAGTAGGACTAGCGGGAGGTTCAACGAGCAGTACTTC.